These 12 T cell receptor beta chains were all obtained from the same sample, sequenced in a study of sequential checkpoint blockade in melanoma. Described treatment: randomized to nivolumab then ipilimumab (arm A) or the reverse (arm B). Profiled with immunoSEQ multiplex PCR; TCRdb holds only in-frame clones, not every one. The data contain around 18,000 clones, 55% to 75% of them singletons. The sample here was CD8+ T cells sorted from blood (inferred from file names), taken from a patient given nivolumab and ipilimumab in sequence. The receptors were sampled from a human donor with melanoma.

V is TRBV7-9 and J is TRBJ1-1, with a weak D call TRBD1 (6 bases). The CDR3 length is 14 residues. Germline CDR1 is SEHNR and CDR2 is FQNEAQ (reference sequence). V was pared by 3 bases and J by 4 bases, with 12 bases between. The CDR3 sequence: CASSLEYRATEAFF. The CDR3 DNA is TGTGCCAGCAGCTTGGAGTACAGGGCCACTGAAGCTTTCTTT. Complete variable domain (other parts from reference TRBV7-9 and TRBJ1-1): DTGVSQNPRHKITKRGQNVTFRCDPISEHNRLYWYRQTLGQGPEFLTYFQNEAQLEKSRLLSDRFSAERPKGSFSTLEIQRTEQGDSAMYLCASSLEYRATEAFFGQGTRLTVV.

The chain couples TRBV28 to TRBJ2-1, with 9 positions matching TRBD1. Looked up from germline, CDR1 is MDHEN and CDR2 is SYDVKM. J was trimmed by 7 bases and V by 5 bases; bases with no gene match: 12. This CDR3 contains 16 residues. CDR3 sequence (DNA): TGTGCCAGCAGTCCACGTCCGGGACAGGGTCCTAATGAGCAGTTCTTC. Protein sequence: CASSPRPGQGPNEQFF.

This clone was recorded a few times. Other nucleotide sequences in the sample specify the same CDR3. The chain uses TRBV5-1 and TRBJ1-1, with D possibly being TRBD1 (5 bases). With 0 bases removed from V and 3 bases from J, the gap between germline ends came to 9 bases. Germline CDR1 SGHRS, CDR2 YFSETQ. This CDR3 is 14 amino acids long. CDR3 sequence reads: CASSLAGGYTEAFF. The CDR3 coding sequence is TGCGCCAGCAGCTTGGCCGGGGGGTACACTGAAGCTTTCTTT.

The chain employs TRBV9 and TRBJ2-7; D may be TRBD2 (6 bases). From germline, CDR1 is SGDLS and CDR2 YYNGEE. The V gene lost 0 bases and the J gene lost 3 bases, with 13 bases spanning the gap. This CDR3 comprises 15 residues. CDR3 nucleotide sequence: TGTGCCAGCAGCGTAGGTAGGGGACTCAACTACGAGCAGTACTTC. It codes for CASSVGRGLNYEQYF.

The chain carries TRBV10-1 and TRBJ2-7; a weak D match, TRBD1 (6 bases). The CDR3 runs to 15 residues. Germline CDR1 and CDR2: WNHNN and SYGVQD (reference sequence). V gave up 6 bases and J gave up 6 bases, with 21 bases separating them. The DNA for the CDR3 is TGCGCCAGCAGCTCGGACAGACACGCTACGGCCGAGCAGTACTTC. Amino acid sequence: CASSSDRHATAEQYF.

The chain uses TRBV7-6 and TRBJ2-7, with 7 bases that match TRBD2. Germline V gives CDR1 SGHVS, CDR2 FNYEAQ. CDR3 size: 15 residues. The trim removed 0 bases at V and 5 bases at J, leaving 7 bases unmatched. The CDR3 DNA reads TGTGCCAGCAGCTTAGCGCTCGGGGGGAACAACGAGCAGTACTTC. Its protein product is CASSLALGGNNEQYF.

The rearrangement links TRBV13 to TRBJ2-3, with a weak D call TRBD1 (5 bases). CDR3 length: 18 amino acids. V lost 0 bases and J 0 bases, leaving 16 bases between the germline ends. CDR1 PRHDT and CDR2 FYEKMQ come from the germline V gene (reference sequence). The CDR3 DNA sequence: TGTGCCAGCAGCTTAGGTCGGCAGGGATCCTCTAGCACAGATACGCAGTATTTT. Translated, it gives CASSLGRQGSSSTDTQYF.

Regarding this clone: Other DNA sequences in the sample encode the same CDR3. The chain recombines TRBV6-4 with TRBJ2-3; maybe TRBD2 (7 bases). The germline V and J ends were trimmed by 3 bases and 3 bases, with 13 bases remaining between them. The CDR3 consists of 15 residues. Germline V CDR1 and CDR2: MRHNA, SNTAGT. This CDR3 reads CASSELAGATDTQYF. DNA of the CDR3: TGTGCCAGCAGTGAACTGGCGGGGGCAACAGATACGCAGTATTTT.

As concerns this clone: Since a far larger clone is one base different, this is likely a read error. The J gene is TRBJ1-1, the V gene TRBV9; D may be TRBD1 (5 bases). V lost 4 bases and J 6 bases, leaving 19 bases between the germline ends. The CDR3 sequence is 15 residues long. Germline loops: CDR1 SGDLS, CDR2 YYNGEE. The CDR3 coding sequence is TGTGCCAGCAGCTCGCCACAGGCTATAGGGGCTGAAGCTTTCTTT. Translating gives CASSSPQAIGAEAFF. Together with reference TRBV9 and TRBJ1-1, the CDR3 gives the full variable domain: DSGVTQTPKHLITATGQRVTLRCSPRSGDLSVYWYQQSLDQGLQFLIQYYNGEERAKGNILERFSAQQFPDLHSELNLSSLELGDSALYFCASSSPQAIGAEAFFGQGTRLTVV.

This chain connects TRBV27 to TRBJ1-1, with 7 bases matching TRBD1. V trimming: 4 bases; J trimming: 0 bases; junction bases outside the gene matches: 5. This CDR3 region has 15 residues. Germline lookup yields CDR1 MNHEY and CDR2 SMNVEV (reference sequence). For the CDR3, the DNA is TGTGCCAGCAGTTCCCTACAGGGGATGAACACTGAAGCTTTCTTT. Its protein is CASSSLQGMNTEAFF.

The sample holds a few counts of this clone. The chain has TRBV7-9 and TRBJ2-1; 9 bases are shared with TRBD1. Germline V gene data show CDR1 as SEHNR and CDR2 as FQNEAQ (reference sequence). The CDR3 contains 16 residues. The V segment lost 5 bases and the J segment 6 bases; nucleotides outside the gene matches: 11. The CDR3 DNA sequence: TGTGCCAGCAGCCCACCCCGGGACAGGGTACCCAATGAGCAGTTCTTC. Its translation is CASSPPRDRVPNEQFF.

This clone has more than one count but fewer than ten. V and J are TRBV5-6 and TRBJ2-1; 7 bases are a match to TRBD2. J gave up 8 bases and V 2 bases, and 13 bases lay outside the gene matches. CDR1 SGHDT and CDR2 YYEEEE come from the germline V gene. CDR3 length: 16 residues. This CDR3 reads CASSFGGGRASDEQFF. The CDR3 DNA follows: TGTGCCAGCAGCTTTGGGGGTGGGAGGGCCAGCGATGAGCAGTTCTTC.